The 28 T cell receptor beta chains reported below all come from one sample, sequenced in a study of OX40 agonist ivuxolimab in advanced cancers. Sequencing used immunoSEQ multiplex PCR; TCRdb keeps in-frame clones, though not all of them. The sample records about 31,000 clones, 80% to 90% being singletons. The specimen comprised CD4+ or CD8+ T cells sorted from blood, sampled in a trial of the OX40 agonist ivuxolimab. These receptors were collected from an adult with an advanced solid tumor such as melanoma, head and neck, liver or kidney cancer.

As concerns this clone: Other DNA sequences in the sample encode the same CDR3. The chain links TRBV5-4 to TRBJ1-2; D is unclear. Germline CDR1 reads SGHNT; CDR2 reads YYREEE (reference sequence). This CDR3 comprises 17 residues. Trimming pared 3 bases from V and 7 bases from J, leaving 25 bases between. The CDR3: CASSYSWGRSDKRGYTF. DNA for the CDR3: TGTGCCAGCAGCTATTCTTGGGGTAGGAGTGACAAGCGTGGCTACACCTTC.

The sample holds a few counts of this clone. The V gene is TRBV10-1, the J gene TRBJ1-2; 8 positions agree with TRBD1. CDR3 size: 14 residues. V lost 6 bases to trimming and J lost 5 bases; unmatched junction nucleotides: 8. Germline V gene sequence: CDR1 WNHNN, CDR2 SYGVQD (reference sequence). CDR3 sequence: CASSAGQGRYGYTF. The CDR3 DNA reads TGCGCCAGCAGCGCTGGACAGGGTCGTTATGGCTACACCTTC.

The gene calls are TRBV6-5 and TRBJ1-5; D may be TRBD1 (5 bases). The CDR3 runs 14 residues. Deletions cut 5 bases from V and 3 bases from J, with 11 bases between. Germline loops: CDR1 MNHEY, CDR2 SVGAGI. The CDR3 DNA reads TGTGCCAGCAGTCCGGGGGGGATCAATCAGCCCCAGCATTTT. Translation gives CASSPGGINQPQHF.

The chain uses TRBV28 and TRBJ1-2; D perhaps matches TRBD1 (6 bases). The CDR3 runs 13 residues. With 5 bases removed from V and 3 bases from J, the gap between germline ends came to 10 bases. The germline CDR1 and CDR2 sequences are MDHEN and SYDVKM. The CDR3 DNA reads as TGTGCCAGCAGTCTAAGACAGGACTATGGCTACACCTTC. This sequence encodes CASSLRQDYGYTF.

The chain links TRBV10-2 to TRBJ2-7, with TRBD2 matching over 13 bases. V dropped 4 bases and J dropped 3; count of bases not matched to a gene: 0. This CDR3 has 14 amino acids. Germline CDR1 and CDR2: WSHSY and SAAADI. Here the CDR3 DNA reads TGCGCCAGCAGTGGGACTAGCGGGGGCTACGAGCAGTACTTC. It yields the protein CASSGTSGGYEQYF.

The chain is built from TRBV19 and TRBJ2-1; TRBD2 matches at 10 bases. Losses at the gene ends were 5 bases for V and 2 bases for J; bases not matched to a gene: 6. This CDR3 has 16 residues. Germline V gene data show CDR1 as LNHDA and CDR2 as SQIVND (reference sequence). The CDR3 sequence: CASSGYSGRAYNEQFF. The CDR3 DNA is TGTGCCAGTAGTGGTTACAGCGGGAGGGCCTACAATGAGCAGTTCTTC.

This sequence joins TRBV9 and TRBJ1-1; D is unresolved. The CDR3 length is 15 residues. Trimming stripped 0 bases from V and 2 bases from J, with 11 bases between. Germline V gene sequence: CDR1 SGDLS, CDR2 YYNGEE. Here the CDR3 reads CASSVGGELNTEAFF. The CDR3 DNA is TGTGCCAGCAGCGTAGGGGGAGAGCTAAACACTGAAGCTTTCTTT.

The chain employs TRBV7-9 and TRBJ1-2; weak D call: TRBD1 (6 bases). This CDR3 spans 17 amino acids. Per germline, CDR1 SEHNR and CDR2 FQNEAQ (reference sequence). Trimming took off 2 bases at V and 1 base at J, with 17 bases between the two ends. This chain's CDR3 is CASSLSHRDGDNYGYTF. CDR3 in DNA: TGTGCCAGCAGCTTAAGCCACAGGGATGGTGATAACTATGGCTACACCTTC.

The J gene is TRBJ2-7, the V gene TRBV27, with TRBD2 identical over 7 bases. The CDR3 runs 17 residues. The ends lost 8 bases at V and 3 bases at J; junction bases unmatched: 19. CDR1 is MNHEY, CDR2 SMNVEV, per germline (reference sequence). The chain's CDR3 is CASRYSGSKGAGYEQYF. As DNA, the CDR3 is TGTGCCAGCCGTTATAGCGGGTCGAAGGGAGCTGGCTACGAGCAGTACTTC.

The chain is built from TRBV5-4 and TRBJ1-6; 9 nucleotides match TRBD1. This CDR3 comprises 16 residues. The junction had 11 bases not matched to a gene; V was cut back by 3 bases and J by 10 bases. Germline loops: CDR1 SGHNT, CDR2 YYREEE (reference sequence). In nucleotides, the CDR3 is TGTGCCAGCAGCTGGTCCCGGGACAGGGTTAACTCACCCCTCCACTTT. The encoded protein is CASSWSRDRVNSPLHF.

This clone is a singleton in its sample. The CDR3 DNA reads TGCGCCAGCAGTGAGTCCCTCCAGGGCCTACTCGGCACCGGGGAGCTGTTTTTT. It specifies CASSESLQGLLGTGELFF. The V gene is TRBV10-1, the J gene TRBJ2-2; D is perhaps TRBD1 (5 bases). Germline V gene lookup returns CDR1 WNHNN and CDR2 SYGVQD (reference sequence). The CDR3 sequence is 18 residues long. Trimming removed 0 bases at V and 4 bases at J, with 18 bases between.

The CDR3 spells CASSLTSGNINEQYF. The DNA for the CDR3 is TGTGCCAGCAGCTTAACTAGCGGGAATATCAACGAGCAGTACTTC. The rearrangement uses TRBV7-8 and TRBJ2-7; 10 bases agree with TRBD2. The CDR3 has 15 amino acids. Trimming took 2 bases from V and 5 from J; bases not matched to a gene: 6. Per germline, CDR1 SGHVS and CDR2 FQNEAQ. The full variable domain, in which reference TRBV7-8 and TRBJ2-7 provide the parts outside the CDR3, is GAGVSQSPRYKVAKRGQDVALRCDPISGHVSLFWYQQALGQGPEFLTYFQNEAQLDKSGLPSDRFFAERPEGSVSTLKIQRTQQEDSAVYLCASSLTSGNINEQYFGPGTRLTVT.

Only one count was recorded for this clone. This chain joins TRBV28 and TRBJ2-1; 13 bases map to TRBD2. Germline values: CDR1 MDHEN, CDR2 SYDVKM. The V segment lost 2 bases and the J segment 3 bases; nucleotides outside the gene matches: 4. The CDR3 sequence is 17 residues long. Here the CDR3 reads CASSLPGTSGVYNEQFF. The CDR3 DNA follows: TGTGCCAGCAGTTTACCCGGGACTAGCGGGGTCTACAATGAGCAGTTCTTC.

V is TRBV11-1 and J is TRBJ2-1, with 10 bases fitting TRBD2. Germline CDR1 reads SGHAT; CDR2 reads FQDESV (reference sequence). The V and J ends lost 2 bases and 8 bases, in that order; junction bases with no gene match: 6. The CDR3 is made up of 15 amino acids. This CDR3 is CASSLLAGAFHEQFF. In DNA, the CDR3 is TGTGCCAGCAGCTTACTAGCGGGAGCATTTCATGAGCAGTTCTTC.

The chain employs TRBV9 and TRBJ2-5; 14 positions agree with TRBD2. CDR3 size: 15 residues. Looked up from germline, CDR1 is SGDLS and CDR2 is YYNGEE. J lost 4 bases, V lost 2 bases, and 1 base had no gene match. The CDR3 sequence is CASSVGTSGRETQYF. CDR3 in DNA: TGTGCCAGCAGCGTCGGGACTAGCGGGAGAGAGACCCAGTACTTC.

The V and J genes are TRBV27 and TRBJ2-7; maybe TRBD2 (6 bases). Germline CDR1 reads MNHEY; CDR2 reads SMNVEV (reference sequence). CDR3 length: 16 amino acids. V lost 8 bases to trimming and J lost 1 base, with 21 bases between them. The CDR3 here is CASRSKTAGSSYEQYF. In DNA form, the CDR3 reads TGTGCCAGCCGTTCCAAAACGGCGGGGAGTTCCTACGAGCAGTACTTC.

The J gene is TRBJ2-1, the V gene TRBV7-3, with 11 nucleotides matching TRBD2. CDR1 SGHTA and CDR2 FQGTGA come from the germline V gene. CDR3 length: 16 amino acids. Trimming cost V 2 bases and J 3 bases; bases outside gene matches: 3. This CDR3 reads CASSLLTSGNYNEQFF. The CDR3 DNA follows: TGTGCCAGCAGCTTACTGACTAGCGGGAACTACAATGAGCAGTTCTTC.

The chain links TRBV25-1 to TRBJ2-7; 8 bases fit TRBD1. J lost 7 bases, V lost 4 bases, and 6 bases had no gene match. The CDR3 is 13 amino acids. Per the germline V gene, CDR1 is MGHDK and CDR2 is SYGVNS. CDR3 sequence reads: CASSVGQGMEQYF. The DNA for the CDR3 is TGTGCCAGCAGTGTTGGACAGGGTATGGAGCAGTACTTC.

This clone appeared once. DNA of the CDR3: TGTGCCAGCAATACAGGGGGGACTGAAGCTTTCTTT. This encodes CASNTGGTEAFF. V gene TRBV25-1 combines with J gene TRBJ1-1; 8 positions match TRBD1. Germline assignment: CDR1 MGHDK and CDR2 SYGVNS. This CDR3 contains 12 residues. With 7 bases clipped from V and 5 bases from J, the junction kept 3 bases outside the gene matches.

The rearrangement uses TRBV10-2 and TRBJ1-1; D remains ambiguous. Trimming left V 6 bases short and J 0 bases short, with 11 bases between. Germline V lookup: CDR1 WSHSY, CDR2 SAAADI. There are 14 residues in the CDR3. The chain's CDR3 is CASSPPTLNTEAFF. In DNA, the CDR3 is TGCGCCAGCAGCCCCCCCACATTGAACACTGAAGCTTTCTTT.

This sequence joins TRBV4-1 and TRBJ2-1; 7 nucleotides match TRBD2. The V and J ends lost 0 bases and 4 bases, in that order; junction bases with no gene match: 6. The CDR3 has 16 residues. Germline CDR1 reads MGHRA; CDR2 reads YSYEKL. Here the CDR3 reads CASSQDRASGYNEQFF. Written as DNA, the CDR3 is TGCGCCAGCAGCCAAGATCGGGCTAGCGGTTACAATGAGCAGTTCTTC.

The rearrangement uses TRBV4-3 and TRBJ1-5; maybe TRBD1 (5 bases). Trimming removed 0 bases at V and 7 bases at J, with 10 bases between. Germline-derived CDR1 and CDR2 are LGHNA and YSLEER. This CDR3 is 14 amino acids long. CDR3 coding DNA: TGCGCCAGCAGCCAAGATGGGGGTAGCCAGCCCCAGCATTTT. This sequence encodes CASSQDGGSQPQHF.

This rearrangement joins TRBV7-9 to TRBJ2-7, with D perhaps matching TRBD1 (5 bases). Trimming cost V 1 base and J 2 bases, with 9 bases left between them. The CDR3 runs to 14 residues. CDR1 and CDR2 from the germline V gene are SEHNR and FQNEAQ (reference sequence). The CDR3 spells CASSLGGRAYEQYF. The DNA for the CDR3 is TGTGCCAGCAGCTTAGGGGGCAGAGCCTACGAGCAGTACTTC. Full variable domain (missing parts from reference TRBV7-9 and TRBJ2-7): DTGVSQNPRHKITKRGQNVTFRCDPISEHNRLYWYRQTLGQGPEFLTYFQNEAQLEKSRLLSDRFSAERPKGSFSTLEIQRTEQGDSAMYLCASSLGGRAYEQYFGPGTRLTVT.

In this sample, this clone turned up a few times. The chain uses TRBV6-1 and TRBJ2-7; TRBD2 matches at 8 bases. CDR1 and CDR2 from the germline V gene are MNHNS and SASEGT. This CDR3 has 15 residues. Unmatched junction bases numbered 6, after V lost 3 bases and J lost 2 bases. Here the CDR3 reads CASSDWAAGAYEQYF. The CDR3 DNA reads TGTGCCAGCAGTGATTGGGCAGCGGGGGCCTACGAGCAGTACTTC.

The J gene is TRBJ1-1, the V gene TRBV27; D gene uncertain. Between the trimmed V and J ends, which lost 5 bases and 10 bases, there was a span of 14 bases. The CDR3 is 12 amino acids. CDR1 is MNHEY and CDR2 is SMNVEV in the germline V gene (reference sequence). The CDR3 DNA reads as TGTGCCAGCAGTCCCGATCGGATCGTAGCTTTCTTT. Translating it yields CASSPDRIVAFF.

This CDR3 reads CASSLSAGTAGAGAFF. DNA of the CDR3: TGTGCCAGCAGTTTATCGGCGGGGACAGCGGGGGCGGGGGCTTTCTTT. J is TRBJ1-1 and V is TRBV27; 7 bases agree with TRBD1. The CDR3 is made up of 16 amino acids. Germline V CDR1 and CDR2: MNHEY, SMNVEV (reference sequence). J was trimmed by 11 bases and V by 0 bases; bases with no gene match: 15.

This chain connects TRBV9 to TRBJ1-5; 8 bases match TRBD1. Germline CDR1 and CDR2: SGDLS and YYNGEE. CDR3 length: 17 amino acids. V lost 0 bases, J lost 0 bases, and 5 bases stayed unmatched. The CDR3 DNA sequence: TGTGCCAGCAGCGTAGGGGACAGGCCCTATAGCAATCAGCCCCAGCATTTT. Translating gives CASSVGDRPYSNQPQHF.

The V and J genes are TRBV9 and TRBJ2-7; D gene unclear. This CDR3 has 14 amino acids. The ends were cut back, 3 bases at V and 7 bases at J, with 17 bases in the middle. CDR1 is SGDLS, CDR2 YYNGEE, per germline. CDR3 amino acids: CASSASSGRWEQYF. The CDR3 region has the DNA TGTGCCAGCAGCGCCTCGTCAGGCCGATGGGAGCAGTACTTC.